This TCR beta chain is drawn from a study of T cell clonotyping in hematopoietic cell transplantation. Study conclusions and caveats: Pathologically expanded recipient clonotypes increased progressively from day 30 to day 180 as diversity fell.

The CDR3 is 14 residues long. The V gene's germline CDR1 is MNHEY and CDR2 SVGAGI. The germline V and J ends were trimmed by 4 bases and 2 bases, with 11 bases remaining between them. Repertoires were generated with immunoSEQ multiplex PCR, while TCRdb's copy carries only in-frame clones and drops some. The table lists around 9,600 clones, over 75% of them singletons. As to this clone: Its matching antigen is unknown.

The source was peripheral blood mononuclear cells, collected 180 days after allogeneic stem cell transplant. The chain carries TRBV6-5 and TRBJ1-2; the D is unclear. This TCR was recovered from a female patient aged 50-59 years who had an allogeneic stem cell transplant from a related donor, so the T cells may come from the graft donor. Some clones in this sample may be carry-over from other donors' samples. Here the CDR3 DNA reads TGTGCCAGCAGTTTCAAGGGAGGGAACTATGGCTACACCTTC. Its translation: CASSFKGGNYGYTF.